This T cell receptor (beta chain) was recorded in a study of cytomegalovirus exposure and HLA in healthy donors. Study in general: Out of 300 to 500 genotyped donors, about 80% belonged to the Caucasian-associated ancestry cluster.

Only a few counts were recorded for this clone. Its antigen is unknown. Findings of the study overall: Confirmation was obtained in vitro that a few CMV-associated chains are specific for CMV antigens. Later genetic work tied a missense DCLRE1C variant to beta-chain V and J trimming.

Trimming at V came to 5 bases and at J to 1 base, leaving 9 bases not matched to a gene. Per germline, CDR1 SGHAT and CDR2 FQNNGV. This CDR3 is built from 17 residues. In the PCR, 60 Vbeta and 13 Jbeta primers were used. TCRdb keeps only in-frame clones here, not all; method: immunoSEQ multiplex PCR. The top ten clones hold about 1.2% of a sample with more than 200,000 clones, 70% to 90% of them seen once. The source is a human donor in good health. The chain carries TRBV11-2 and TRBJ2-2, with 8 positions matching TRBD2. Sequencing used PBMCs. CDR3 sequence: CASSKRGGRRNTGELFF. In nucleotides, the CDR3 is TGTGCCAGCAGCAAAAGGGGCGGGAGGCGGAACACCGGGGAGCTGTTTTTT.